The 2 T cell receptor beta chains presented below share a single source sample, sequenced in a study of post-analysis software for immune sequencing data (dated by TCRdb to the mid-2010s). Results the study describes overall, beyond this receptor: Roughly 5 TRBV segments, including TRBV5-6, TRBV5-1 and TRBV20-1, were significantly more frequent in patients than controls.

These receptors have no known antigen. Libraries were made using PCR. Sequencer: Illumina HiSeq 2500. Unique molecular identifiers were incorporated into TCR beta cDNA libraries to reduce PCR and sequencing biases. In TCRdb, the public reads were trimmed at Q25 with fastp and aligned with MiXCR, with productive beta chains retained. Rows matching on CDR3 protein sequence are summarized as one entry with the most common DNA and genes. For this sample the table gives hundreds of thousands of distinct CDR3 sequences, of which about 32% were detected only once. The ten biggest clones cover roughly 0.54% of the sample. Sequences were obtained from blood. Receptors were obtained from a girl between 5 and 17 years old with multiple sclerosis.

This clonotype was recorded once. The rearrangement joins TRBV10-3 to TRBJ1-1, with D maybe TRBD1 (5 bases). Germline loops: CDR1 ENHRY, CDR2 SYGVKD. The ends were cut back, 0 bases at V and 6 bases at J, with 17 bases in the middle. This CDR3 is 16 amino acids long. CDR3: CAISESGRVRSAEAFF. The CDR3 coding sequence is TGTGCCATCAGTGAGTCGGGCAGGGTCAGGTCAGCTGAAGCTTTCTTT.

This chain links TRBV29-1 with TRBJ2-4, with 13 bases that match TRBD2. The end of the DNA is better explained by TRBJ2-7, so the J call may be wrong. Germline assignment: CDR1 SQVTM and CDR2 ANQGSEA. This CDR3 is 13 amino acids long. For the CDR3, the DNA is TGCAGCGCCTGGACTAGCGGGAGCCTCGAGCAGTACTTC. Encoded protein: CSAWTSGSLEQYF.